Given below is one TCR beta chain in context. The data stem from a study of shared clonotypes between healthy human individuals. Recent acute infections and vaccinations were absent in the healthy HIV-negative adult donors. The CDR3 totals 15 residues. Trimming removed 3 bases from V and 9 bases from J; junction bases left unmatched: 12. Germline V gives CDR1 SGHTA, CDR2 FQGTGA. Authors' processing steps: With immunoSEQ giving junction-only sequences and no quality scores, filtering differed. Generated by immunoSEQ multiplex PCR, the TCRdb table keeps only in-frame clones and is missing some. Clone size and the V and J calls come from that table; the DNA yielded D and trimming. The data show a few million clones, 90% to 95% seen once.

This receptor was obtained from a man aged 18 to 29 in good health. Some clones in this sample may be carry-over from other donors' samples. Sequencing input: naive CD4+ T cells from PBMCs. The subset is: CD45RA+ positively selected. This chain uses TRBV7-3 with TRBJ2-3, with 7 positions matching TRBD2. CDR3 DNA sequence: TGTGCCAGCAGCTTGCGGGGAGGGTCCCTAGACACGCAGTATTTT. Amino acid sequence: CASSLRGGSLDTQYF.